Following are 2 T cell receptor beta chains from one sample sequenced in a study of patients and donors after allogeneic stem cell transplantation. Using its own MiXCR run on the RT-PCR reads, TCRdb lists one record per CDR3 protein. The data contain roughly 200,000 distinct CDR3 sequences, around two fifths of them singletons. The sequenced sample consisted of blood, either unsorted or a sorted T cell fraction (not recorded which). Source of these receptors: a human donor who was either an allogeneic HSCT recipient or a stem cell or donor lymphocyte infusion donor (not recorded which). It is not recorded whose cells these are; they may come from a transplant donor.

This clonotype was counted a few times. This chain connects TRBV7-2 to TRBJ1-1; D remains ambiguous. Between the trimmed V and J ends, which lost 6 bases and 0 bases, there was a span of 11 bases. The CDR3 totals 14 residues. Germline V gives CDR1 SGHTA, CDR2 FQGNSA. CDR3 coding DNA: TGTGCCAGCAGTACTAGGCAGCTGAACACTGAAGCTTTCTTT. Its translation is CASSTRQLNTEAFF. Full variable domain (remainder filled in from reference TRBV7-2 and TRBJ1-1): GAGVSQSPSNKVTEKGKDVELRCDPISGHTALYWYRQSLGQGLEFLIYFQGNSAPDKSGLPSDRFSAERTGGSVSTLTIQRTQQEDSAVYLCASSTRQLNTEAFFGQGTRLTVV.

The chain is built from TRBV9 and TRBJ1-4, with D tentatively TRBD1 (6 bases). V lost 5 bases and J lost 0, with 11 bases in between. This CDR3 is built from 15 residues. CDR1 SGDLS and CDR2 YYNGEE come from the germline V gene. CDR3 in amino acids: CASRTGRATNEKLFF. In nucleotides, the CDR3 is TGTGCCAGCAGAACAGGGAGGGCAACTAATGAAAAACTGTTTTTT.